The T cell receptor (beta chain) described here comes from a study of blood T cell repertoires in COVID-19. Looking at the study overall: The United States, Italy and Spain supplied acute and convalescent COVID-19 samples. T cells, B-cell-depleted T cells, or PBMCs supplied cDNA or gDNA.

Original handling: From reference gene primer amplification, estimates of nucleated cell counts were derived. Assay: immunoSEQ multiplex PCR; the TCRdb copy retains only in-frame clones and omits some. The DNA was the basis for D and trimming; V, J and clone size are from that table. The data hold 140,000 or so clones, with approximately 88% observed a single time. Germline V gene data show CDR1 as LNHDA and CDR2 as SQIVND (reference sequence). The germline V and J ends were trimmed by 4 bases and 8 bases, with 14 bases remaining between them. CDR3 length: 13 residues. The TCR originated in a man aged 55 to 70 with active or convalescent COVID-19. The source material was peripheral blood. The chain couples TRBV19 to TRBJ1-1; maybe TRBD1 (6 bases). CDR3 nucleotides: TGTGCCAGTAGTACACCATATACAGGGGAAGCTTTCTTT. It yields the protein CASSTPYTGEAFF.